These T cell receptor beta chains were read from a single sample in a study of post-analysis software for immune sequencing data. MiXCR, applied by TCRdb to the PCR reads, yields one record per CDR3 protein. This table has 750,000 to 900,000 distinct CDR3 sequences, about 43% appearing once. Source material: blood. These TCRs come from a girl aged 10-17 years with multiple sclerosis. Each CDR3 is given with its conserved first and last residue.

>TRBV4-2
CASSQYGYTEQYF
>TRBV20-1
CSNLADPSNEQFF
>TRBV7-9
CASSLVVEETQYF
>TRBV10-2
CATNQGVLDEQYF
>TRBV5-5
CASSLEGDPRSNQPRHF
>TRBV6-5
CASSYGTIRNTEAFF
>TRBV24-1
CATSPGGAEAFF
>TRBV6-6
CASSYPDRFSSYNEQFF
>TRBV20-1
CSAPGLAGDQETQYF
>TRBV12-3/TRBV12-4
CASSRQGASNQPQHF
>TRBV5-1
CASSLGAATYNEQFF
>TRBV29-1
CSAWDILNTEAFF
>TRBV11-1
CASSSALAGEGRSTDTQYF
>TRBV29-1
CSVRGGDETQYF
>TRBV20-1
CSAHRPSNTEAFF
>TRBV29-1
CSVRLAEGGPDTQYF
>TRBV4-3
CASKSSGNTEAFF
>TRBV25-1
CASSSRTSGITDTQYF
>TRBV20-1
CSSFGRANEQFF
>TRBV12-3/TRBV12-4
CASSHSTGGRTDTQYF